The T cell receptor (beta chain) under discussion was sequenced for a study of shared clonotypes between healthy human individuals. Sequencing was performed with immunoSEQ multiplex PCR; in TCRdb, only in-frame clones are kept and a portion is missing. The sample includes about 460,000 clones, around 77% of them seen just once. General study points: The donor pool, a small one, limited the genetic and exposure-history diversity represented.

Each of the donors was a healthy adult who was HIV-negative and had not had a recent acute infection or vaccination. All donors were Caucasian adults living in Nashville, Tennessee. Concerning this clone itself: The antigen remains unidentified.

The CDR3 consists of 16 residues. Trimming removed 4 bases from V and 0 bases from J; junction bases left unmatched: 4. CDR1 is LNHDA, CDR2 SQIVND, per germline (reference sequence). The chain is built from TRBV19 and TRBJ2-7; 12 positions agree with TRBD2. This TCR came from a woman in her thirties or forties in good health. Some clones in this sample may be carry-over from other donors' samples. Material: PBMCs. CDR3 nucleotide sequence: TGTGCCAGTAGTAAAGGACTAGCGGGATTCTCCTACGAGCAGTACTTC. Amino acid sequence: CASSKGLAGFSYEQYF.